These 14 T cell receptor beta chains originate from one sample sequenced in a study of esophageal squamous cell carcinoma under preoperative chemotherapy. Time point denoted: before preoperative PTX-NDP chemotherapy. TCRdb re-analysed the PCR reads in MiXCR, keeping a single row per CDR3 protein. In the table there are some 16,000 distinct CDR3 sequences, roughly 60% of which are singletons. This material was collected from a patient given preoperative chemotherapy. These receptors were obtained from a human donor with esophageal squamous cell carcinoma. The donor label of this sample is uncertain.

V is TRBV6-1 and J is TRBJ2-3; D remains unclear. The V gene's germline CDR1 is MNHNS and CDR2 SASEGT. This CDR3 has 15 residues. Trimming cost V 2 bases and J 0 bases, with 9 bases left between them. The CDR3 sequence: CASSERVKSTDTQYF. The CDR3, as DNA: TGTGCCAGCAGTGAAAGGGTAAAGAGCACAGATACGCAGTATTTT.

The rearrangement links TRBV6-1 to TRBJ2-3, with D uncertain. The V end was cut by 4 bases, the J end by 2 bases, with 7 bases between. The CDR3 is 13 amino acids. Germline V gene sequence: CDR1 MNHNS, CDR2 SASEGT. DNA for the CDR3: TGTGCCAGCAGTGGACACTTCACAGATACGCAGTATTTT. It encodes CASSGHFTDTQYF.

In this sample, this clonotype turned up many times. The rearrangement links TRBV6-1 to TRBJ2-1; TRBD1 is a possible D gene (5 bases). The ends were cut back, 6 bases at V and 4 bases at J, with 16 bases in the middle. Germline loops: CDR1 MNHNS, CDR2 SASEGT. The CDR3 contains 15 residues. CDR3 sequence: CASRATTGPYNEQFF. DNA for the CDR3: TGTGCCAGCAGGGCTACTACAGGCCCATACAATGAGCAGTTCTTC.

J is TRBJ2-6 and V is TRBV7-6; the D gene is possibly TRBD1 (5 bases). The CDR3 has 15 amino acids. V dropped 1 base and J dropped 18 bases, with 22 bases sitting between them. Germline loops: CDR1 SGHVS, CDR2 FNYEAQ. CDR3 sequence reads: CASSLEGSGANVQTF. In nucleotides, the CDR3 is TGTGCCAGCAGCTTAGAAGGCTCTGGGGCCAACGTGCAGACTTTC.

This clonotype was recorded many times. A single base separates this from a much larger clone, so it may be a read error. The rearrangement links TRBV6-1 to TRBJ2-1; D is unresolved. The J call is in doubt because the DNA end fits TRBJ2-7 better. The CDR3 contains 14 residues. Looked up from germline, CDR1 is MNHNS and CDR2 is SASEGT. CDR3 loop: CASSELRTYNEQYF. The DNA for the CDR3 is TGTGCCAGCAGTGAGTTGCGAACCTACAATGAGCAGTACTTC.

This clonotype was found a few times. This rearrangement joins TRBV7-2 to TRBJ2-1; 8 bases agree with TRBD1. CDR1 is SGHTA, CDR2 FQGNSA, per germline. The CDR3 extends over 17 amino acids. The junction had 6 bases not matched to a gene; V was cut back by 2 bases and J by 0 bases. The chain's CDR3 is CASSLNGQGFSYNEQFF. DNA for the CDR3: TGTGCCAGCAGCTTAAACGGACAGGGATTCTCCTACAATGAGCAGTTCTTC. Using reference TRBV7-2 and TRBJ2-1 for the parts outside the CDR3, the full variable domain is GAGVSQSPSNKVTEKGKDVELRCDPISGHTALYWYRQSLGQGLEFLIYFQGNSAPDKSGLPSDRFSAERTGGSVSTLTIQRTQQEDSAVYLCASSLNGQGFSYNEQFFGPGTRLTVL.

The V and J genes are TRBV10-1 and TRBJ2-5; 11 bases align to TRBD2. Germline V lookup: CDR1 WNHNN, CDR2 SYGVQD (reference sequence). V lost 5 bases and J lost 2; bases outside the gene matches: 10. CDR3 length equals 17 residues. The CDR3 DNA is TGCGCCAGCAGTAAGGGACTAGCGGCAAGCAGTCAAGAGACCCAGTACTTC. Amino acid sequence: CASSKGLAASSQETQYF.

The chain carries TRBV6-1 and TRBJ2-3; the D call may be TRBD1 or TRBD2 (5 bases each). From germline, CDR1 is MNHNS and CDR2 SASEGT. The ends were cut back, 3 bases at V and 4 bases at J, with 8 bases in the middle. This CDR3 has 13 residues. Written as DNA, the CDR3 is TGTGCCAGCAGTGAGAGGGGTCCAGATACGCAGTATTTT. Translating it yields CASSERGPDTQYF.

A single count supports this clonotype. This rearrangement joins TRBV12-3 or TRBV12-4 to TRBJ2-1, with 13 bases matching TRBD2. CDR3 length: 16 amino acids. With 5 bases clipped from V and 13 bases from J, the junction kept 14 bases outside the gene matches. The CDR3 region has the DNA TGTGCCAGCAGTGACCCGACTAGCGGGAGGCGGGGGACCCAGTTCTTC. This codes for CASSDPTSGRRGTQFF.

This clonotype showed up just a few times. The chain employs TRBV6-5 and TRBJ1-4; the match to TRBD1 covers 7 bases. Germline trimming cut 0 bases from V and 4 bases from J; bases unmatched to any gene: 11. The CDR3 length is 18 residues. CDR1 and CDR2 (germline): MNHEY, SVGAGI. As DNA, the CDR3 is TGTGCCAGCAGTTACTCGCCCCTAGACAGGGTTAATAATGAAAAACTGTTTTTT. As protein: CASSYSPLDRVNNEKLFF.

The genes are TRBV7-2 and TRBJ2-3, with TRBD2 matching over 8 bases. The V gene end was trimmed by 1 base and the J gene end by 1 base; junction bases not matched to a gene: 7. This CDR3 comprises 17 residues. Germline V gives CDR1 SGHTA, CDR2 FQGNSA. The CDR3 is CASSLVEAGVGTDTQYF. For the CDR3, the DNA is TGTGCCAGCAGCTTAGTGGAAGCGGGGGTGGGCACAGATACGCAGTATTTT.

About this clonotype itself: The junction does not match germline at one end; this may be a read error. The J gene is TRBJ2-4, the V gene TRBV6-2 or TRBV6-3; 7 positions agree with TRBD1. Looked up from germline, CDR1 is MNHEY and CDR2 is SVGEGT. CDR3 size: 14 residues. The CDR3, as DNA: TGTGGCAGCAGGGGGACGGGAGCCAAAAACATTCAGTACTTC. Translated: CGSRGTGAKNIQYF.

The rearrangement links TRBV10-3 to TRBJ2-3, with D uncertain. The end of the DNA aligns better with TRBJ2-1, so the J call may be wrong. The CDR3 is made up of 13 amino acids. From germline, CDR1 is ENHRY and CDR2 SYGVKD. The CDR3 sequence: CAISEGPGYEQFF. The CDR3 DNA reads TGTGCCATCAGTGAGGGGCCAGGTTACGAGCAGTTCTTC.

The chain links TRBV12-3 or TRBV12-4 to TRBJ2-1, with D perhaps assigned TRBD1 or TRBD2 (6 bases each). This CDR3 comprises 17 residues. V lost 3 bases and J lost 4, with 19 bases in between. The CDR3 DNA follows: TGTGCCAGCAGTTTTAAAGCGAGAGGGGGGTGGTACAATGAGCAGTTCTTC. The encoded protein is CASSFKARGGWYNEQFF.